The rows below give T cell receptor beta chains drawn from one sample of a study of blood T cell repertoires in COVID-19. The table came from immunoSEQ multiplex PCR; TCRdb's copy has only in-frame clones and leaves some out. There are around 300,000 clones in the sample; around nine tenths occur only once, and roughly 6.2% lies in the top ten. The sample was PBMCs or T cells enriched from blood (not recorded which). The receptors were sampled from a woman between 35 and 50 years old who had recovered from COVID-19. Both conserved end residues are part of each CDR3. A D gene is named only where the DNA matches it firmly. A row's size may be missing; if present it is once, few, many or a size class.

j_call	clone_size	d_call	v_call	cdr3_nt	cdr3_aa
TRBJ2-7	-	TRBD1	TRBV2	TGTGCCAGCGTACCCGGGACAGAGATCTACGAGCAGTACTTC	CASVPGTEIYEQYF
TRBJ2-7	-	TRBD1	TRBV3-1/TRBV3-2	TGTGCCAGCAGGAGCCGGGACAGGCTCCCGGGTGAACAGCACGAGCAGTACTTC	CASRSRDRLPGEQHEQYF
TRBJ2-3	once	-	TRBV7-2	TGTGCCAGCAGCTTCAACAGGGCGGGCACAGATACGCAGTATTTT	CASSFNRAGTDTQYF
TRBJ1-5	-	TRBD1	TRBV4-1	TGCGCCAGCAGCTCCCGGGACAGTGATAGCAATCAGCCCCAGCATTTT	CASSSRDSDSNQPQHF
TRBJ2-7	-	TRBD1	TRBV28	TGTGCCAGCAGTTTATTCCCCACAGGGGGCTTTAAAAAGTACTTC	CASSLFPTGGFKKYF
TRBJ1-2	-	-	TRBV5-1	TGCGCCAGCAGCTTGGCCGCAGGCTATGGCTACACCTTC	CASSLAAGYGYTF
TRBJ2-6	-	-	TRBV2	TGTGCCAGCAAAACAGCCGACTCTGGGGCCAACGTCCTGACTTTC	CASKTADSGANVLTF
TRBJ2-1	-	TRBD2	TRBV7-8	TGTGCCAGCAGCTTGAAAGGGGGTCTAGCGGGGGCCTACAATGAGCAGTTCTTC	CASSLKGGLAGAYNEQFF
TRBJ1-4	-	-	TRBV4-3	TGCGCCAGCAGCCAGGGGGGGGCGAGTAATGAAAAACTGTTTTTT	CASSQGGASNEKLFF
TRBJ2-7	-	-	TRBV27	TGTGCCAGCAGTTTAGTCGGGGGCGAGCAGTACTTC	CASSLVGGEQYF
TRBJ1-1	once	-	TRBV7-3	TGTGCCAGCAGCTTAACGCCCGTACTTGACACTGAAGCTTTCTTT	CASSLTPVLDTEAFF
TRBJ2-7	-	TRBD2	TRBV20-1	TGCAGTGCTAGTTCAGCGGGAGATCTCGGCTACGAGCAGTACTTC	CSASSAGDLGYEQYF
TRBJ2-2	-	TRBD1	TRBV5-1	TGCGCCAGCAGCTCGCCGGGACAGGGGCTCGGAAAGCTGTTTTTT	CASSSPGQGLGKLFF
TRBJ2-7	-	-	TRBV9	TGTGCCAGCAGCGTAGGGGAGGAGTACGAGCAGTACTTC	CASSVGEEYEQYF
TRBJ2-1	-	-	TRBV6-2/TRBV6-3	TGTGCCAGCAGTACTCCGGGACAAAGGCATGTAGCCTACAATGAGCAGTTCTTC	CASSTPGQRHVAYNEQFF
TRBJ2-7	-	-	TRBV27	TGTGCCAGCAGTTACGCGGGGACAGCCTACGAGCAGTACTTC	CASSYAGTAYEQYF
TRBJ2-2	-	-	TRBV11-1	TGTGCCAGCAGCTTACTTTCCTTTACCGGGGAGCTGTTTTTT	CASSLLSFTGELFF
TRBJ2-7	-	TRBD1	TRBV15	TGTGCCACCGGACAGGGGTACGAGCAGTACTTC	CATGQGYEQYF
TRBJ2-7	-	-	TRBV2	TGTGCCAGCAGCGAGATAACTAGTACTTACGAGCAGTACTTC	CASSEITSTYEQYF
TRBJ2-1	-	TRBD2	TRBV2	TGTGCCAGCAGCCCGGCACTAGCGGCCACCTACAATGAGCAGTTCTTC	CASSPALAATYNEQFF
TRBJ2-7	once	TRBD1	TRBV5-1	TGCGCCAGCCAAGACCGGACAGGACGCTCCTACGAGCAGTACTTC	CASQDRTGRSYEQYF
TRBJ2-7	-	-	TRBV6-5	TGTGCCAGCAGCCCCTCCGGGAGCTACGAGCAGTACTTC	CASSPSGSYEQYF
TRBJ2-2	-	TRBD1	TRBV3-1/TRBV3-2	TGTGCCAGCAGCCGGACAGGCGGGGAGCTGTTTTTT	CASSRTGGELFF
TRBJ2-1	-	-	TRBV19	TGTGCCAGTAGTATAGATGCGGGAAGGAATGAGCAGTTCTTC	CASSIDAGRNEQFF
TRBJ1-4	-	-	TRBV25-1	TGTGCCAGCAGTGAACCAGGGGAGGAAAAACTGTTTTTT	CASSEPGEEKLFF
TRBJ2-7	-	-	TRBV6-2/TRBV6-3	TGTGCCAGCAGTTACGATCGGGGATCTTCCTACGAGCAGTACTTC	CASSYDRGSSYEQYF
TRBJ2-7	-	TRBD2	TRBV7-8	TGTGCCAGCAGCCTATATAGCGGGAGTACGAAGAACGAGCAGTACTTC	CASSLYSGSTKNEQYF
TRBJ1-2	-	-	TRBV4-1	TGCGCCAGCAGCCAAGATCGAGACAGCAACTATGGCTACACCTTC	CASSQDRDSNYGYTF
TRBJ2-1	-	TRBD2	TRBV28	TGTGCCAGCAGTTCCCAAACCACGACTAGCGGGAAATACAATGAGCAGTTCTTC	CASSSQTTTSGKYNEQFF
TRBJ1-6	once	TRBD1	TRBV2	TGTGCCAGCAGCCTAACCGGACAGGGGGGCTCACCCCTCCACTTT	CASSLTGQGGSPLHF
TRBJ2-1	-	TRBD1	TRBV9	TGTGCCAGCAGCGCATTACCGGGACAGGGAAGGAATGAGCAGTTCTTC	CASSALPGQGRNEQFF
TRBJ2-3	-	TRBD2	TRBV24-1	TGTGCCACCAGTGACCCTAGCGGAAGGTTTAACGCAGATACGCAGTATTTT	CATSDPSGRFNADTQYF
TRBJ1-1	-	-	TRBV30	TGTGCCTGGAGTGTATGGGGGCAGGGTGGGACTGAAGCTTTCTTT	CAWSVWGQGGTEAFF